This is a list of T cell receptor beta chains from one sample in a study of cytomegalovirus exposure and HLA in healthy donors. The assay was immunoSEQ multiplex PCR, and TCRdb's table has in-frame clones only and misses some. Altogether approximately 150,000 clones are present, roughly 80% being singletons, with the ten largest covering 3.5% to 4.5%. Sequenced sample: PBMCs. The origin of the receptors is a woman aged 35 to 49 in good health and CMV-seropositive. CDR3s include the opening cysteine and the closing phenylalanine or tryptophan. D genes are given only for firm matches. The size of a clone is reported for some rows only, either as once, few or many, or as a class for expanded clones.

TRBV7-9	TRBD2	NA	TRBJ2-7	CASSGGVRSYEQYF	TGTGCCAGCAGCGGGGGGGTGAGGTCCTACGAGCAGTACTTC
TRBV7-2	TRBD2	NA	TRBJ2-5	CASIRAPGLAGETQYF	TGTGCCAGCATCCGTGCCCCGGGACTAGCGGGAGAGACCCAGTACTTC
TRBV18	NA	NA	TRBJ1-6	CASSTIPGRGNSPLHF	TGTGCCAGCTCAACAATTCCGGGACGGGGGAATTCACCCCTCCACTTT
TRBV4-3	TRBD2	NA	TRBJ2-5	CASSQGGLAGVETQYF	TGCGCCAGCAGCCAGGGAGGGCTAGCGGGGGTAGAGACCCAGTACTTC
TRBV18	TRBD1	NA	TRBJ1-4	CASSPSRTGNEKLFF	TGTGCCAGCTCACCATCGAGGACAGGGAATGAAAAACTGTTTTTT
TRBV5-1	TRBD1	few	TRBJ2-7	CASSGQGVRVEQYF	TGCGCCAGCAGCGGGCAGGGGGTTCGGGTCGAGCAGTACTTC
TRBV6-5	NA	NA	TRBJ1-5	CASSLTLDRPQHF	TGTGCCAGCAGTCTTACTTTAGACAGGCCCCAGCATTTT
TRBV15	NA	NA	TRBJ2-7	CATSRDHHEQYF	TGTGCCACCAGCAGAGATCACCACGAGCAGTACTTC
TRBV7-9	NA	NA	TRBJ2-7	CASNRGQSPLSYEQYF	TGTGCCAGCAACAGAGGACAGTCCCCACTCTCCTACGAGCAGTACTTC
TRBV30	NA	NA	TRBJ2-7	CAGTRTEGAGEQYF	TGTGCCGGAACACGCACGGAAGGGGCCGGCGAGCAGTACTTC
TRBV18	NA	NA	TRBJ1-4	CASSPRTDATDEKLFF	TGTGCCAGCTCACCACGGACAGACGCAACTGATGAAAAACTGTTTTTT
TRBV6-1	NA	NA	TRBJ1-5	CASNGAASNQPQHF	TGTGCCAGCAACGGAGCGGCTAGCAATCAGCCCCAGCATTTT
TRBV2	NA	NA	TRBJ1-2	CASSGGGLGYGYTF	TGTGCCAGCAGTGGGGGAGGGTTGGGGTATGGCTACACCTTC
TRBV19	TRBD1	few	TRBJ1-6	CASSILQTGVYSPLHF	TGTGCCAGTAGTATCCTTCAGACAGGGGTCTACTCACCCCTCCACTTT
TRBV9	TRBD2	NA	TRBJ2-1	CASSVELAGSHEQFF	TGTGCCAGCAGCGTTGAGCTAGCGGGAAGTCATGAGCAGTTCTTC
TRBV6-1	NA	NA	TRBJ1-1	CASSEALGGAQEAFF	TGTGCCAGCAGTGAAGCCTTGGGTGGCGCACAGGAAGCTTTCTTT
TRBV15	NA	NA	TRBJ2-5	CATSNPGEGYQETQYF	TGTGCCACCAGCAACCCGGGAGAGGGTTACCAAGAGACCCAGTACTTC
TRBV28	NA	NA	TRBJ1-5	CASSYNQPQHF	TGTGCCAGCAGCTACAATCAGCCCCAGCATTTT
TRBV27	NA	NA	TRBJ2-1	CASMEQGYYNEQFF	TGTGCCAGCATGGAGCAGGGCTATTACAATGAGCAGTTCTTC
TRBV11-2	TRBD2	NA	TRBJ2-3	CASSLDRDYTDTQYF	TGTGCCAGCAGCTTAGATCGGGACTACACAGATACGCAGTATTTT
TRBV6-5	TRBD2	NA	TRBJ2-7	CASTSGEAGGGQYF	TGTGCCAGCACCTCCGGAGAGGCCGGCGGGGGGCAGTACTTC
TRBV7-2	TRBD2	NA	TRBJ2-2	CASSLEGGRGARGELFF	TGTGCCAGCAGCTTAGAAGGGGGGCGGGGGGCACGGGGGGAGCTGTTTTTT
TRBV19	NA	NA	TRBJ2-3	CASASGVPDTQYF	TGTGCCAGCGCCTCAGGGGTCCCAGATACGCAGTATTTT
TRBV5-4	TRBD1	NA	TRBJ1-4	CASSVGGQGAEEKLFF	TGTGCCAGCAGCGTAGGGGGACAGGGGGCCGAGGAAAAACTGTTTTTT
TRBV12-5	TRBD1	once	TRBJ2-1	CASGLSPGQGAFYNEQFF	TGTGCTAGTGGTTTGTCGCCTGGGCAGGGGGCTTTCTACAATGAGCAGTTCTTC
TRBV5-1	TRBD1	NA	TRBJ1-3	CASRTGSSGNTIYF	TGCGCCAGCAGGACAGGGTCATCAGGGAACACCATATATTTT
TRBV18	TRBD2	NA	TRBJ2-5	CASSPSRGAGSLQETQYF	TGTGCCAGCTCACCATCGCGGGGGGCGGGGTCCCTTCAAGAGACCCAGTACTTC
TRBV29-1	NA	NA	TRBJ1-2	CSVEDRGARNYGYTF	TGCAGCGTTGAAGACAGAGGAGCACGGAACTATGGCTACACCTTC
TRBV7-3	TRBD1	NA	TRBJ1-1	CASSYRGGNTEAFF	TGTGCCAGCAGCTACAGGGGGGGGAACACTGAAGCTTTCTTT
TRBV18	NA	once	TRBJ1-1	CASSPDNRPNTEAFF	TGTGCCAGCTCACCGGATAACAGACCCAACACTGAAGCTTTCTTT
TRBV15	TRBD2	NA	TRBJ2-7	CATSRDRTSGYEQYF	TGTGCCACCAGCAGAGATCGGACTAGCGGCTACGAGCAGTACTTC
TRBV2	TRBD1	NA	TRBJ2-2	CASSSPGRGFTGELFF	TGTGCCAGCAGTTCTCCGGGCAGGGGGTTTACCGGGGAGCTGTTTTTT
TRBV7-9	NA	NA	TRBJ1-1	CASSPRGGSMNTEAFF	TGTGCCAGCAGCCCCAGAGGGGGTAGCATGAACACTGAAGCTTTCTTT
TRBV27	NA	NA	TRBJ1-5	CASSSRGLSNQPQHF	TGTGCCAGCAGTTCAAGAGGGCTTAGCAATCAGCCCCAGCATTTT
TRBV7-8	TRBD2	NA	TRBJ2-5	CASSLIAGGPTQYF	TGTGCCAGCAGCTTAATAGCGGGGGGGCCGACCCAGTACTTC
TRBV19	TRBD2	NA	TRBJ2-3	CASSSYGGSTDTQYF	TGTGCCAGTAGTTCTTACGGGGGGTCCACAGATACGCAGTATTTT
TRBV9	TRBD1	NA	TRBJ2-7	CASSDPDRDSYEQYF	TGTGCCAGCAGCGACCCAGACAGGGACTCCTACGAGCAGTACTTC
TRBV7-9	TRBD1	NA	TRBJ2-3	CASSRDRETDTQYF	TGTGCCAGCAGCCGAGACAGGGAGACAGATACGCAGTATTTT
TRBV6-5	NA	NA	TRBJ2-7	CASSSSQGRAGEQYF	TGTGCCAGCAGTTCCTCACAGGGACGGGCGGGCGAGCAGTACTTC
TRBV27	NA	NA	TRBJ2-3	CASSRMTRTFLDTQYF	TGTGCCAGCAGTCGAATGACTAGAACCTTCTTGGATACGCAGTATTTT
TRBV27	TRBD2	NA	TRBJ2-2	CASAPGLAGPGELFF	TGTGCCAGCGCGCCGGGACTAGCGGGACCCGGGGAGCTGTTTTTT
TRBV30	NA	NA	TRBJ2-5	CAWSQIGRVEETQYF	TGTGCCTGGAGCCAAATAGGCAGGGTGGAAGAGACCCAGTACTTC
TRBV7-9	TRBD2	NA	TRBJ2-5	CASSSQAQLSGSYETQYF	TGTGCCAGCAGCTCACAAGCACAGCTTAGCGGGAGTTACGAGACCCAGTACTTC
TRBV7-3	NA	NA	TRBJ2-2	CASSLWQGDTGELFF	TGTGCCAGCAGCTTATGGCAGGGTGACACCGGGGAGCTGTTTTTT
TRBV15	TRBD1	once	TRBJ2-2	CATSRDLGTGNTGELFF	TGTGCCACCAGCAGAGATCTAGGGACAGGGAACACCGGGGAGCTGTTTTTT
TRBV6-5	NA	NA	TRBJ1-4	CASYGAADEKLFF	TGTGCCTCCTATGGGGCAGCCGACGAAAAACTGTTTTTT
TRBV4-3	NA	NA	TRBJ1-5	CASSQDRNQPQHF	TGCGCCAGCAGCCAAGACAGAAATCAGCCCCAGCATTTT
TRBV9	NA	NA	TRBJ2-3	CASSPLSGGGGTDTQYF	TGTGCCAGCAGCCCCCTGTCCGGTGGGGGCGGCACAGATACGCAGTATTTT
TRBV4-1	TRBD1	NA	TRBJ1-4	CASSHIQGALATNEKLFF	TGCGCCAGCAGCCATATCCAGGGGGCCCTCGCAACTAATGAAAAACTGTTTTTT
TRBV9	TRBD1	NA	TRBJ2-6	CASSSVTGAYGANVLTF	TGTGCCAGCAGCTCCGTGACAGGGGCCTACGGGGCCAACGTCCTGACTTTC
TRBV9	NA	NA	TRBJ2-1	CASSVATTGYNEQFF	TGTGCCAGCAGCGTAGCTACAACAGGCTACAATGAGCAGTTCTTC
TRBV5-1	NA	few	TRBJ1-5	CASGPGPGNQPQHF	TGCGCCAGCGGCCCAGGGCCAGGCAATCAGCCCCAGCATTTT
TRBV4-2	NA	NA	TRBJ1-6	CASSQDFRENSPLHF	TGTGCCAGCAGCCAAGATTTCAGGGAAAATTCACCCCTCCACTTT
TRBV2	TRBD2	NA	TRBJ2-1	CAIDTGTSIYEQFF	TGTGCCATCGACACCGGGACTAGTATTTATGAGCAGTTCTTC
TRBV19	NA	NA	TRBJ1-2	CASSSEVAYGYTF	TGTGCCAGTAGTTCGGAGGTTGCCTATGGCTACACCTTC
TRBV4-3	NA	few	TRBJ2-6	CASSLLRSGANVLTF	TGCGCCAGCAGTCTTCTACGCTCTGGGGCCAACGTCCTGACTTTC
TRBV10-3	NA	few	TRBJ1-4	CATKLGQGGEKLFF	TGTGCCACCAAATTGGGGCAGGGTGGTGAAAAACTGTTTTTT
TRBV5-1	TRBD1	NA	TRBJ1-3	CASSLSPGQGFGGGNTIYF	TGCGCCAGCAGCTTATCCCCCGGACAGGGGTTTGGTGGTGGAAACACCATATATTTT